The 2 T cell receptor beta chains below come from one sample, sequenced in a study of cytomegalovirus exposure and HLA in healthy donors. Amplification used 60 Vbeta primers and 13 Jbeta primers. Data came from immunoSEQ multiplex PCR; TCRdb stores just in-frame clones and leaves some out. The table includes about 97,000 clones, 63% detected once. The sample was PBMCs. These TCRs come from a human donor in good health.

The rearrangement joins TRBV10-1 to TRBJ2-1; TRBD1 agrees at 9 bases. The germline CDR1 and CDR2 sequences are WNHNN and SYGVQD (reference sequence). CDR3 length: 15 residues. Germline trimming cut 6 bases from V and 9 bases from J; bases unmatched to any gene: 12. Written as DNA, the CDR3 is TGCGCCAGCAGCTCCGGGACAGGGAAGGTCAGTGAGCAGTTCTTC. This codes for CASSSGTGKVSEQFF.

J is TRBJ2-7 and V is TRBV7-6; 10 bases line up with TRBD2. Unmatched junction bases numbered 5, after V lost 5 bases and J lost 1 base. The length of the CDR3 is 15 residues. The germline CDR1 and CDR2 sequences are SGHVS and FNYEAQ. CDR3 amino acids: CASSLGTSASYEQYF. CDR3 bases: TGTGCCAGCAGCCTGGGGACTAGCGCATCCTACGAGCAGTACTTC.